The rows below give T cell receptor beta chains drawn from one sample of a study of metastatic and nonmetastatic thyroid tumors. TCRdb re-called the PCR reads via MiXCR. The table shows roughly 13,000 clones, with roughly 27% occurring only once. Sequenced sample: tumor tissue. The source is a female donor with papillary thyroid cancer or a benign thyroid nodule (not recorded which). Some clones in this sample may be carry-over from other donors' samples. CDR3s include the opening cysteine and the closing phenylalanine or tryptophan. Each record gives: CDR3 protein, CDR3 DNA, D gene, clone size, V gene, J gene. A D gene is named only where the DNA matches it firmly. Size is stated for part of the rows, as once, few or many counts, or as a class when the clone is expanded.

CDR3aa: CASSYSFKNSPLHF
CDR3nt: TGTGCCAGCAGTTACTCCTTTAAGAATTCACCCCTCCACTTT
d_gene: NA
abundance: NA
v_gene: TRBV6-5
j_gene: TRBJ1-6

CDR3aa: CASSFRPTSVRTGELFF
CDR3nt: TGTGCCAGCAGTTTTCGCCCTACTAGTGTACGGACCGGGGAGCTGTTTTTT
d_gene: NA
abundance: few
v_gene: TRBV27
j_gene: TRBJ2-2

CDR3aa: CSARDTGTGGYNSPLHF
CDR3nt: TGCAGTGCTAGAGACACCGGGACAGGGGGCTATAATTCACCCCTCCACTTT
d_gene: TRBD1
abundance: medium-sized
v_gene: TRBV20-1
j_gene: TRBJ1-6

CDR3aa: CASIAAGFPNTGELFF
CDR3nt: TGTGCCAGCATCGCTGCAGGATTTCCGAACACCGGGGAGCTGTTTTTT
d_gene: NA
abundance: NA
v_gene: TRBV9
j_gene: TRBJ2-2

CDR3aa: CASSSTSGGNQPQHF
CDR3nt: TGTGCCAGCAGTTCGACATCAGGGGGAAATCAGCCCCAGCATTTT
d_gene: TRBD1
abundance: medium-sized
v_gene: TRBV27
j_gene: TRBJ1-5

CDR3aa: CASSPPTGSNTEAFF
CDR3nt: TGTGCCAGCAGCCCCCCGACAGGGTCGAACACTGAAGCTTTCTTT
d_gene: TRBD1
abundance: NA
v_gene: TRBV7-9
j_gene: TRBJ1-1

CDR3aa: CASSATAANYGYTF
CDR3nt: TGTGCCAGCAGCGCAACAGCTGCTAACTATGGCTACACCTTC
d_gene: NA
abundance: NA
v_gene: TRBV5-5
j_gene: TRBJ1-2

CDR3aa: CASSLKPGQGYEQYF
CDR3nt: TGTGCCAGCAGCCTAAAACCGGGACAGGGGTACGAGCAGTACTTC
d_gene: TRBD1
abundance: medium-sized
v_gene: TRBV3-1
j_gene: TRBJ2-7

CDR3aa: CASSWTSSYEQYF
CDR3nt: TGTGCCAGCAGTTGGACTAGCTCCTACGAGCAGTACTTC
d_gene: TRBD2
abundance: few
v_gene: TRBV28
j_gene: TRBJ2-7

CDR3aa: CASRKGLAGADTQYF
CDR3nt: TGTGCCAGCAGAAAGGGTCTAGCGGGAGCAGATACGCAGTATTTT
d_gene: TRBD2
abundance: NA
v_gene: TRBV6-1
j_gene: TRBJ2-3

CDR3aa: CASSPTGGEGFSTIHF
CDR3nt: TGTGCCAGCTCACCAACAGGGGGCGAGGGTTTTTCAACCATCCACTTT
d_gene: TRBD1
abundance: NA
v_gene: TRBV18
j_gene: TRBJ1-6

CDR3aa: CATSRRQGGETQYF
CDR3nt: TGTGCCACCAGCCGAAGACAGGGTGGAGAGACCCAGTACTTC
d_gene: TRBD1
abundance: few
v_gene: TRBV15
j_gene: TRBJ2-5

CDR3aa: CATSPGWGPYNEQFF
CDR3nt: TGTGCCACCAGTCCGGGGTGGGGGCCTTACAATGAGCAGTTCTTC
d_gene: NA
abundance: few
v_gene: TRBV24-1
j_gene: TRBJ2-1

CDR3aa: CASRPGTTTNEKLFF
CDR3nt: TGCGCCAGCAGGCCGGGGACAACAACTAATGAAAAACTGTTTTTT
d_gene: NA
abundance: many
v_gene: TRBV5-1
j_gene: TRBJ1-4

CDR3aa: CASSFVTRGTGELFF
CDR3nt: TGTGCCAGCAGTTTTGTCACCAGGGGTACCGGGGAGCTGTTTTTT
d_gene: NA
abundance: medium-sized
v_gene: TRBV28
j_gene: TRBJ2-2

CDR3aa: CASTGTGLSGGELFF
CDR3nt: TGTGCCTCAACCGGGACAGGGCTATCCGGCGGGGAGCTGTTTTTT
d_gene: TRBD1
abundance: NA
v_gene: TRBV11-2
j_gene: TRBJ2-2